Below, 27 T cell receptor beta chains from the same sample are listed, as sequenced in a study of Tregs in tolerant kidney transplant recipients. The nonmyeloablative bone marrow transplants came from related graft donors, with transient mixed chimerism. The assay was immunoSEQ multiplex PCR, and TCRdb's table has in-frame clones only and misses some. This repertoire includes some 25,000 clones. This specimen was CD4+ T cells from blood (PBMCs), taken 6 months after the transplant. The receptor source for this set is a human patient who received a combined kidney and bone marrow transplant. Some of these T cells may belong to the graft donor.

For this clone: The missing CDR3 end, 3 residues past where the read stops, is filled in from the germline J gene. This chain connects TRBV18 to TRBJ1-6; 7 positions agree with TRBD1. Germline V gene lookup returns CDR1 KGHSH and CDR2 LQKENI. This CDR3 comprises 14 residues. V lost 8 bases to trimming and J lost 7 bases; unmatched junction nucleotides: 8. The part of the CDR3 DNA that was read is TGTGCCAGCCGAACGGCAGGGGGGAATTCACCC. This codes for CASRTAGGNSP. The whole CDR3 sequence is CASRTAGGNSPLHF.

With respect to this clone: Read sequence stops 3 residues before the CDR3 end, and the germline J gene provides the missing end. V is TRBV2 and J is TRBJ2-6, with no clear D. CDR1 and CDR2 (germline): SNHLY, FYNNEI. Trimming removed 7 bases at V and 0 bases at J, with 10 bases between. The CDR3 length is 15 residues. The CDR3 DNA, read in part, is TGTGCCAGCACTGTACTGTCCTCTGGGGCCAACGTC. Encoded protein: CASTVLSSGANV. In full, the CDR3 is CASTVLSSGANVLTF. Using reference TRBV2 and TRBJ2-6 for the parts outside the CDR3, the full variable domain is EPEVTQTPSHQVTQMGQEVILRCVPISNHLYFYWYRQILGQKVEFLVSFYNNEISEKSEIFDDQFSVERPDGSNFTLKIRSTKLEDSAMYFCASTVLSSGANVLTFGAGSRLTVL.

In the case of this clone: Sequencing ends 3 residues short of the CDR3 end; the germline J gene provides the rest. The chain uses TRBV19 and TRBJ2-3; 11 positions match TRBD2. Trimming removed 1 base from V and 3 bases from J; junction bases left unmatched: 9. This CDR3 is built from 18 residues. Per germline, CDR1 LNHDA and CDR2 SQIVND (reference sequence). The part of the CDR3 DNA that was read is TGTGCCAGTAGTATAGGGCTAGCGGGAGGCCAGTTAACAGATACG. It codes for CASSIGLAGGQLTDT. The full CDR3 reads CASSIGLAGGQLTDTQYF.

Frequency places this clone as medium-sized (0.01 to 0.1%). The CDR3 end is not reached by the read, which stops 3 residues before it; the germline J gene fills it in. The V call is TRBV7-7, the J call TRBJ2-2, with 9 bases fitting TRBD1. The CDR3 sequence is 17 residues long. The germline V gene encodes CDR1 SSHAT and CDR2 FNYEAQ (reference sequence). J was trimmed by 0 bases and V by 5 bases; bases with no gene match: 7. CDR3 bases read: TGTGCCAGCAGCAAACAGGGGGCAGGGGCGAACACCGGGGAG. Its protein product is CASSKQGAGANTGE. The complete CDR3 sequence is CASSKQGAGANTGELFF. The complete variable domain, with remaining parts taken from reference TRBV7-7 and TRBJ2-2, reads GAGVSQSPRYKVTKRGQDVTLRCDPISSHATLYWYQQALGQGPEFLTYFNYEAQPDKSGLPSDRFSAERPEGSISTLTIQRTEQRDSAMYRCASSKQGAGANTGELFFGEGSRLTVL.

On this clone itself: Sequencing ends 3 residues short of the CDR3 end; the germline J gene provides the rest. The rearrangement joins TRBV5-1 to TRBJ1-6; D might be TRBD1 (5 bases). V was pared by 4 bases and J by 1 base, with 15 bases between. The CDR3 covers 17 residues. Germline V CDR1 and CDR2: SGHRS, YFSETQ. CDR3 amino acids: CASSDGVRGSYNSPLHF. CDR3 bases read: TGCGCCAGCAGCGACGGAGTCCGGGGGTCCTATAATTCACCC.

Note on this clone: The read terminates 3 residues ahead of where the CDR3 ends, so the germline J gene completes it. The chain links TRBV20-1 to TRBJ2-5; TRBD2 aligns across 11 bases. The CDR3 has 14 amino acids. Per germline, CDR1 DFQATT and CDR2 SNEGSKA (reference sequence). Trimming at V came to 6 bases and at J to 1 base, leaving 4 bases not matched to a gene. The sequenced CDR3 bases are TGCAGTGCAACCGGGACTAGCGGCCAAGAGACC. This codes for CSATGTSGQET. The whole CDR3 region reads CSATGTSGQETQYF.

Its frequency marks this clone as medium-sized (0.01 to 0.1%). CDR3 bases read: TGTGCCAGTAAAGGACAGTCCTACGAG. Translating gives CASKGQSYE. The full CDR3 reads CASKGQSYEQYF. This sequence joins TRBV2 and TRBJ2-7, with a weak D call TRBD1 (6 bases). The CDR3 end is not reached by the read, which stops 3 residues before it; the germline J gene fills it in. With 9 bases removed from V and 1 base from J, the gap between germline ends came to 10 bases. The V gene's germline CDR1 is SNHLY and CDR2 FYNNEI. The CDR3 is 12 amino acids.

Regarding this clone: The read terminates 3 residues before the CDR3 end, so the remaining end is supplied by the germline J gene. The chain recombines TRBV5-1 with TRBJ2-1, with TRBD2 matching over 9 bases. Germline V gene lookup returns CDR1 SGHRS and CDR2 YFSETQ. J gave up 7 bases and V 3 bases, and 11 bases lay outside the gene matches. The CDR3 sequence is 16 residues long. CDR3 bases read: TGCGCCAGCAGCTCCCGGTTTAGCGGGAGAGGTAATGAG. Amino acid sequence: CASSSRFSGRGNE. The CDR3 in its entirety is CASSSRFSGRGNEQFF.

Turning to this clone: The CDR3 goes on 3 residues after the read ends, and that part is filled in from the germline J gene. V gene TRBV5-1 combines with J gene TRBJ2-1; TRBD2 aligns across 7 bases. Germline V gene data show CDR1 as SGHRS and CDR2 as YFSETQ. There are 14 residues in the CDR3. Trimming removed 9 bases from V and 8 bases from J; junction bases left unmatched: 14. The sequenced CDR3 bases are TGCGCCACCCAAACTAGTGGGGGGAGGGATGAG. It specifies CATQTSGGRDE. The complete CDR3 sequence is CATQTSGGRDEQFF.

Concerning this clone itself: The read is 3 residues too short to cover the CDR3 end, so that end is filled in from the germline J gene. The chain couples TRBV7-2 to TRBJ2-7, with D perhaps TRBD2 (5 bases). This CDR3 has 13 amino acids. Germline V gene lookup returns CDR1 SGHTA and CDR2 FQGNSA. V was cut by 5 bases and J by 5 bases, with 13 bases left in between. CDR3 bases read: TGTGCCAGCAGCATCCGGGTCGGGGACGAG. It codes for CASSIRVGDE. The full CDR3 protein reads CASSIRVGDEQYF.

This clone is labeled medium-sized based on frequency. The part of the CDR3 DNA that was read is TGCAGTGCTAGAGATCCGCGGCAGACCACAGATACG. This gives the protein CSARDPRQTTDT. The whole CDR3 reads CSARDPRQTTDTQYF. This chain uses TRBV20-1 with TRBJ2-3, with D hard to call. With the read ending 3 residues before the CDR3 end, the germline J gene is used to fill in that end. Trimming left V 0 bases short and J 2 bases short, with 12 bases between. Germline values: CDR1 DFQATT, CDR2 SNEGSKA (reference sequence). The CDR3 runs to 15 residues.

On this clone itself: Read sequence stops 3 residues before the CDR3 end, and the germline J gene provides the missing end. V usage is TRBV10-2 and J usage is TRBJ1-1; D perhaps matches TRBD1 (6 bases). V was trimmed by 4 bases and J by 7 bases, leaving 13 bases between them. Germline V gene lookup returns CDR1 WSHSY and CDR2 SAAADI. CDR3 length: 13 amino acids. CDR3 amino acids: CASSGFSDSEAFF. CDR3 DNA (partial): TGCGCCAGCAGTGGCTTTTCGGACAGTGAA.

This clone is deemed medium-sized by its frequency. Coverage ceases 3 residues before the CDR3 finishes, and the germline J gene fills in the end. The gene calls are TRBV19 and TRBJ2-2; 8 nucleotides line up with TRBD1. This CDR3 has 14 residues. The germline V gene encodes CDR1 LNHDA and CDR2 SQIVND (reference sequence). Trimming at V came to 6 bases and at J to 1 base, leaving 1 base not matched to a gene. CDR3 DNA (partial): TGTGCCAGTAGCGGACAGGGGAACACCGGGGAG. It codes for CASSGQGNTGE. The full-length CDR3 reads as CASSGQGNTGELFF.

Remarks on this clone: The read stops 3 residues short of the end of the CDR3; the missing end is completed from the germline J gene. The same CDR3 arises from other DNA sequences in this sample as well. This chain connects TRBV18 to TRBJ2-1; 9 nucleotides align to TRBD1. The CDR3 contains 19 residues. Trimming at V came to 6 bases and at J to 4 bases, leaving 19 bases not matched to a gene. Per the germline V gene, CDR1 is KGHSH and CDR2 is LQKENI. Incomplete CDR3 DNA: TGTGCCAGCTCCCCTACATCCAAGACTACAGGGGGCGCGTACAATGAG. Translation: CASSPTSKTTGGAYNE. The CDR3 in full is CASSPTSKTTGGAYNEQFF.

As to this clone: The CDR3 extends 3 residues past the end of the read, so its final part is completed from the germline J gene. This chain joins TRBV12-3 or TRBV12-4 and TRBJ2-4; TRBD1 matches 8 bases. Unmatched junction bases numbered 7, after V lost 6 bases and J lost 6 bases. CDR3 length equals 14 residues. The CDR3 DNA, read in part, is TGTGCCAGCAGCAAGGACAGGGCCGTAAACATT. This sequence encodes CASSKDRAVNI. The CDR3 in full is CASSKDRAVNIQYF.

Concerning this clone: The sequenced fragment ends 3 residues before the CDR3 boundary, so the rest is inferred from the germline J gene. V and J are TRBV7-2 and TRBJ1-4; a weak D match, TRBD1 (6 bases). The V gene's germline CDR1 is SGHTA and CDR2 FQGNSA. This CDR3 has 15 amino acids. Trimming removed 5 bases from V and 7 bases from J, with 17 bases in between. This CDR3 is CASSPTAGGFEKLFF. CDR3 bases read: TGTGCCAGCAGCCCGACGGCGGGGGGCTTTGAAAAA.

Here the CDR3 reads CASSLWDRSRDEQYF. CDR3 DNA (partial): TGTGCCAGCAGCCTCTGGGACAGGTCCAGGGACGAG. The genes are TRBV7-8 and TRBJ2-7, with 8 bases fitting TRBD1. The read is 3 residues too short to cover the CDR3 end, so that end is filled in from the germline J gene. Germline loops: CDR1 SGHVS, CDR2 FQNEAQ. V was pared by 5 bases and J by 5 bases, with 11 bases of the junction left unmatched. This CDR3 is built from 15 residues.

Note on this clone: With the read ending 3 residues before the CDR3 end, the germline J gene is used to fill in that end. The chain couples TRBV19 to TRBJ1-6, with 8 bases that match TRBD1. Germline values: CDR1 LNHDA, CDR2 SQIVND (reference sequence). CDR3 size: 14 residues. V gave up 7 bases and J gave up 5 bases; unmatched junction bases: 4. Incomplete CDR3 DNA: TGTGCCAGTAAATTCAGGGGGCATAATTCACCC. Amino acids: CASKFRGHNSP. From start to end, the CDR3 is CASKFRGHNSPLHF.

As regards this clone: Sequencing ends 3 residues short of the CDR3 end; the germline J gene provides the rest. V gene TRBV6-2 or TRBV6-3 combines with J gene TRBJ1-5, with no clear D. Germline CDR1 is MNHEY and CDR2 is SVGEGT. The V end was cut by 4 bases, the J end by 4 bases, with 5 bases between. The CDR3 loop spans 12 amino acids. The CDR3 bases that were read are TGTGCCAGCAGTTCCCAGAATCAGCCC. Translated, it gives CASSSQNQP. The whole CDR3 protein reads CASSSQNQPQHF.

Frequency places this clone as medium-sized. The CDR3 protein is CASSPSRAPGELFF. Partial CDR3 DNA: TGTGCCAGCTCACCCTCCAGGGCCCCCGGGGAG. The chain employs TRBV18 and TRBJ2-2, with TRBD1 as a possible D gene (5 bases). Read coverage stops 3 residues before the CDR3 terminus; the germline J gene supplies the remainder. The CDR3 consists of 14 residues. V lost 3 bases and J lost 6, with 11 bases in between. Germline V gene data show CDR1 as KGHSH and CDR2 as LQKENI.

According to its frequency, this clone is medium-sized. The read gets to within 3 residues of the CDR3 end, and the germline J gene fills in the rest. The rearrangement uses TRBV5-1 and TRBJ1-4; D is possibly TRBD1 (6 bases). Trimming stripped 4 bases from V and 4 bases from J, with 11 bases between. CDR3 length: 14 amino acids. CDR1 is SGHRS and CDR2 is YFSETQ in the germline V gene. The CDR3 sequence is CASSPTGFNEKLFF. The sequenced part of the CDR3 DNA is TGCGCCAGCAGCCCTACAGGGTTTAATGAAAAA.

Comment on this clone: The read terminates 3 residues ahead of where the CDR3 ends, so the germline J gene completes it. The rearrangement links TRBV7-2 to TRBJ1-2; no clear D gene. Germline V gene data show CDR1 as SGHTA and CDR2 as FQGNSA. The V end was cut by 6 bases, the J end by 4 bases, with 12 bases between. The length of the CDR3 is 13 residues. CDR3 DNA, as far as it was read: TGTGCCAGCAGTCCGCCCCCGGTCTATGGC. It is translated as CASSPPPVYG. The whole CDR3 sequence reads CASSPPPVYGYTF.

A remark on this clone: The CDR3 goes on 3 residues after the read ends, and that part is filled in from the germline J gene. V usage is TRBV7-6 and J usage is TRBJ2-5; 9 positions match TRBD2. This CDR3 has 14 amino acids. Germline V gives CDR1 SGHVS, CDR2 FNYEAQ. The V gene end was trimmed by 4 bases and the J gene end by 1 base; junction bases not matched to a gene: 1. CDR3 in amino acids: CASSSLAGQETQYF. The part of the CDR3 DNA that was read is TGTGCCAGCAGCTCACTAGCGGGCCAAGAGACC. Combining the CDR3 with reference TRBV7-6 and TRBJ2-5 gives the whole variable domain GAGVSQSPRYKVTKRGQDVALRCDPISGHVSLYWYRQALGQGPEFLTYFNYEAQQDKSGLPNDRFSAERPEGSISTLTIQRTEQRDSAMYRCASSSLAGQETQYFGPGTRLLVL.

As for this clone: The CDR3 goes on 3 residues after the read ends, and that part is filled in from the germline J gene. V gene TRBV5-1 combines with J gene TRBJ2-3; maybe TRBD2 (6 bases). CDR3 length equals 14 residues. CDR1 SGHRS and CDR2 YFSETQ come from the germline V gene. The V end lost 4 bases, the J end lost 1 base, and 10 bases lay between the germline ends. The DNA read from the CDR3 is TGCGCCAGCAGCGGCGGGGTTGGCACAGATACG. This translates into CASSGGVGTDT. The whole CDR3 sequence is CASSGGVGTDTQYF.

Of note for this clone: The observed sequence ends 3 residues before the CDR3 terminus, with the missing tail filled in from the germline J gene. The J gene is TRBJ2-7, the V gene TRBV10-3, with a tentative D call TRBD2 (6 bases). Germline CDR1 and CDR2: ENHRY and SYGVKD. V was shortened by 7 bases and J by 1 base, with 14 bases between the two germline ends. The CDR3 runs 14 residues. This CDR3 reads CAITATSYSYEQYF. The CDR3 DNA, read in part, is TGTGCCATCACTGCGACTAGTTATTCCTACGAG.

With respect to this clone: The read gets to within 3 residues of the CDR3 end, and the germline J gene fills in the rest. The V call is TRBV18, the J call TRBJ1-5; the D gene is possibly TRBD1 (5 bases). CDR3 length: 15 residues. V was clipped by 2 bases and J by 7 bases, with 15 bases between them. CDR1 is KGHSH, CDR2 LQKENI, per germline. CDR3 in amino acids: CASSPISGVGQPQHF. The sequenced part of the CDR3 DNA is TGTGCCAGCTCACCAATATCGGGGGTCGGACAGCCC.

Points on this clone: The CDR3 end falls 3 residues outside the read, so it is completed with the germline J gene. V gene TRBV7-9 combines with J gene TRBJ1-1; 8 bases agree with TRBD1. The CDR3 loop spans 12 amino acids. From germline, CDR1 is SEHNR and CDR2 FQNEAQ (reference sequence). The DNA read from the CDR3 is TGTGCCAGCAGACCCGACAGGGGCGAG. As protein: CASRPDRGE. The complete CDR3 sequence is CASRPDRGEAFF.